This T cell receptor beta chain was found in a study of shared clonotypes between healthy human individuals (dated by TCRdb to the early 2020s). For context, the study as a whole: The cohort comprised a couple of women and a few men aged 18 to 49 years. For each donor, CD4 naive and CD4 memory were each given three plates, CD8 naive was given two plates, and CD8 memory was given one plate. Blood TCR repertoires of five healthy adults were deeply sequenced to estimate repertoire size and the extent of clonotype sharing between individuals. Libraries were prepared and TCR repertoires were sequenced by different laboratories using diverse techniques, in order to increase sequencing depth and limit assay-specific biases. Each donor's leukapheresis produced roughly between roughly 0.94 and 9.5 billion PBMCs. The paper as a whole reports these results and caveats: Estimated clonotype richness was generally larger for naive than for memory subsets. Based on pairwise subsampling, the degree of clonotype sharing among donors was expected to be affected by sequencing depth. Across a few donors, approximately 4.6% of naive CD4, 3.5% of naive CD8, 2% to 2.5% of memory CD4, and approximately 0.4% of memory CD8 clonotypes were shared. Even with the large sequencing depth, rarefaction of the sorted-subset datasets indicated that sequencing was incomplete. Sampling was restricted to blood, and TCR repertoires in tissue are likely to differ from TCR repertoires in blood. Higher generation probabilities were observed for clonotypes shared by all four sorted-subset donors than for non-shared clonotypes. The small number of donors limited the genetic and exposure-history diversity represented.

Using the deep immunoSEQ assay, TCR CDR3 regions were amplified from genomic DNA by multiplex PCR. Genomic DNA extracted from each cell subset was distributed evenly over all wells of several immunoSEQ 96-well plates, and each plate served as one replicate. For sorted subsets, each replicate PCR was loaded with 200 ng genomic DNA, equivalent to 32,000 or so T cell genomes. The purified libraries were quantified using a Qubit 3.0 fluorometer, sized with a Bioanalyzer 2100, and then quantified again using the KAPA Library Quantification kit. Each immunoSEQ 96-well plate was sequenced on its own single-read 150-cycle Illumina NextSeq 550 flow cell. Regarding the original processing steps: The immunoSEQ output contained only junctional sequences without quality scores, so filtering could not match that applied to full-length reads. To assign V/J genes and CDR3, sequences were annotated against IMGT germline references using PyIR, a Python wrapper for IgBLAST v1.9. Reads were filtered out if the reads had weak V/J assignments (E-value above 1e-6), no CDR3, stop codons, out-of-frame junctions, or ambiguous translated residues. V3J clonotypes were defined as sequences sharing the same inferred V gene, J gene, and CDR3 amino acid sequence. Percentage overlap between repertoires was computed as shared unique clonotypes divided by the size of the smaller repertoire. RTK rarefaction, the Chao1 estimator, and Recon v2.1 estimates of unobserved clonotypes were used to assess repertoire richness. For all TCRbeta clonotypes obtained by the gDNA method from a few donors, generation probabilities were computed with OLGA. What TCRdb holds here is the immuneACCESS table cut down to in-frame rearrangements. Part of the clones is not present; checked against another copy, under half of the missing clones reflect an unresolved V gene, and the others are unexplained. V, J and clone size are taken as reported in that table, and D and trimming were inferred from the DNA itself. In all, the sample holds about 320,000 clones, and around 87% of those were seen once. 15% to 20% of the sample is taken by the ten largest.

This clone was observed a handful of times. Its binding antigen is unknown. One base away there is no much larger clone; base qualities are not given. V loses 7 bases at its end and J loses 6 bases; junction bases beyond the gene matches: 9. The CDR3, from cysteine to phenylalanine, totals 15 residues. Just the 45-base CDR3 DNA is kept, in frame starting at base 1. Based on the germline V gene (reference sequence), the CDR1 and CDR2 sequences are LNHDA and SQIVND. Healthy HIV-negative adults with no recently reported acute infections or vaccinations were included as donors. Only Caucasian adults living in Nashville, Tennessee, USA were represented among the donors. CD8 memory samples consisted of magnetically selected CD45RO+ cells combined with CCR7-negative CD45RA+ effector memory (TemRA) cells. After blood collection by leukapheresis, PBMCs were isolated using Ficoll-Histopaque density gradient centrifugation and then cryopreserved in the vapor phase of liquid nitrogen. Purity and quantity of every magnetically sorted T cell population were checked by analytical flow cytometry. Each sorted fraction had its genomic DNA isolated and then quantified by UV absorbance on a Nanodrop 2000c.

The rearrangement joined TRBV19 to TRBJ1-6; TRBD1 aligns with 7 central bases. Sequenced sample: memory CD8+ T cells sorted from blood. The sample's cell subset or site label is to be understood as: CD45RO+ cells pooled with CCR7-negative TemRA cells. The receptor was derived from a man aged 18 to 35 in good health. The CDR3 is CASNTRDSVNSPLHF. The nucleotide sequence reads as follows: TGTGCCAGTAATACCCGGGACAGTGTTAATTCACCCCTCCACTTT.